This T cell receptor beta chain was sequenced during a study of shared clonotypes between healthy human individuals. Study-wide results and caveats: Among donors, the sharing of clonotypes was expected to be influenced by sequencing depth.

The split of CD4+ cells yielded CD45RA+ naive and CD45RA-negative memory subsets. The germline V and J ends were trimmed by 1 base and 5 bases, with 9 bases remaining between them. The CDR3 has 14 amino acids. The germline V gene encodes CDR1 SGHVS and CDR2 FQNEAQ. The protocol was immunoSEQ multiplex PCR, while the TCRdb copy is restricted to in-frame clones and leaves out a portion. The table has almost 750,000 clones, just under 75% seen once. A remark on this clone: Its cognate antigen is unknown.

V usage is TRBV7-8 and J usage is TRBJ2-1; D remains ambiguous. Source material: memory CD4+ T cells sorted from blood. The subset was: CD45RA-negative fraction. The receptor's source is a woman aged 25 to 39 in good health. CDR3 sequence reads: CASSLVSGHNEQFF. Here the CDR3 DNA reads TGTGCCAGCAGCTTAGTGTCCGGACACAATGAGCAGTTCTTC.